The 9 T cell receptor beta chains presented below share a single source sample, sequenced in a study of T-cell memory formation after mild COVID-19. TCRdb reprocessed the 5' RACE reads via MiXCR and lists one record per CDR3 protein. The sample has fewer than 200,000 distinct CDR3 sequences, about 18% seen once; the top ten hold roughly 3.9%. Sequencing was performed on PBMCs or a T cell subset sorted from them (not recorded which). These receptors were taken from a man younger than 35 who had mild COVID-19 (a few samples of this study predate the infection). Cell type and time point are not known.

This chain joins TRBV4-2 and TRBJ2-2, with 10 bases matching TRBD2. The V segment lost 3 bases and the J segment 6 bases; nucleotides outside the gene matches: 10. Per the germline V gene, CDR1 is LGHNA and CDR2 is YNFKEQ. CDR3 length: 17 amino acids. The chain's CDR3 is CASSQSWTSGSAGELFF. The DNA of the CDR3 is TGTGCCAGCAGCCAGTCCTGGACTAGCGGTTCGGCCGGGGAGCTGTTTTTT.

The chain has TRBV5-1 and TRBJ1-1, with D unclear. In germline, CDR1 is SGHRS, CDR2 YFSETQ. The CDR3 consists of 14 residues. V was trimmed by 4 bases and J by 0 bases, leaving 10 bases between them. Here the CDR3 DNA reads TGCGCCAGCAGCCCTGGGGAGGTGAACACTGAAGCTTTCTTT. Residues: CASSPGEVNTEAFF. Full variable domain (remainder filled in from reference TRBV5-1 and TRBJ1-1): KAGVTQTPRYLIKTRGQQVTLSCSPISGHRSVSWYQQTPGQGLQFLFEYFSETQRNKGNFPGRFSGRQFSNSRSEMNVSTLELGDSALYLCASSPGEVNTEAFFGQGTRLTVV.

This clonotype was counted between two and nine times. The chain employs TRBV6-5 and TRBJ1-1; D remains unclear. Trimming removed 5 bases from V and 1 base from J, with 8 bases in between. The CDR3 totals 13 residues. The germline V gene encodes CDR1 MNHEY and CDR2 SVGAGI. The CDR3, as DNA: TGTGCCAGCAGTGACATATCGAACACTGAAGCTTTCTTT. Translated: CASSDISNTEAFF.

V and J are TRBV5-1 and TRBJ2-1; D may match TRBD1 or TRBD2 (6 bases each). Germline CDR1 and CDR2: SGHRS and YFSETQ. The CDR3 runs to 13 residues. V was clipped by 6 bases and J by 8 bases, with 15 bases between them. This CDR3 reads CASTTGASHEQFF. The DNA of the CDR3 is TGCGCCAGCACGACGGGGGCCTCGCATGAGCAGTTCTTC. The complete variable domain, with remaining parts taken from reference TRBV5-1 and TRBJ2-1, reads KAGVTQTPRYLIKTRGQQVTLSCSPISGHRSVSWYQQTPGQGLQFLFEYFSETQRNKGNFPGRFSGRQFSNSRSEMNVSTLELGDSALYLCASTTGASHEQFFGPGTRLTVL.

The genes are TRBV20-1 and TRBJ1-3, with 8 bases aligning to TRBD1. The trim removed 4 bases at V and 0 bases at J, leaving 5 bases unmatched. The CDR3 runs to 15 residues. Germline-derived CDR1 and CDR2 are DFQATT and SNEGSKA (reference sequence). The CDR3 coding sequence is TGCAGTGCTACGGGACAGGCCGACTCTGGAAACACCATATATTTT. As protein: CSATGQADSGNTIYF.

The chain combines TRBV24-1 with TRBJ2-1; 8 positions agree with TRBD1. Per germline, CDR1 KGHDR and CDR2 SFDVKD. Trimming removed 4 bases from V and 8 bases from J; junction bases left unmatched: 9. The CDR3 is made up of 15 amino acids. CDR3 nucleotide sequence: TGTGCCACCAGTGACAGGGGGCCAAATAACGATGAGCAGTTCTTC. Its protein product is CATSDRGPNNDEQFF.

The rearrangement links TRBV9 to TRBJ2-5; 10 positions agree with TRBD2. CDR3 length: 16 amino acids. In germline, CDR1 is SGDLS, CDR2 YYNGEE. V lost 3 bases and J lost 2; bases outside the gene matches: 7. The CDR3 DNA is TGTGCCAGCAGCGGAAAACTAGCGGGGCTTCAAGAGACCCAGTACTTC. Translated: CASSGKLAGLQETQYF.

The chain employs TRBV7-2 and TRBJ2-7, with 9 positions matching TRBD1. V lost 3 bases and J lost 4; bases outside the gene matches: 7. Germline lookup yields CDR1 SGHTA and CDR2 FQGNSA. The CDR3 covers 15 residues. The CDR3 coding sequence is TGTGCCAGCAGCTTGGGGACAGGGAAAGGTTACGAGCAGTACTTC. As protein: CASSLGTGKGYEQYF.

This clonotype showed up just a few times. This chain links TRBV5-1 with TRBJ2-2, with 7 positions matching TRBD1. Germline V gene lookup returns CDR1 SGHRS and CDR2 YFSETQ. The CDR3 spans 14 residues. V shed 7 bases, J shed 1 base, and the junction held 4 bases outside the gene matches. In DNA, the CDR3 is TGCGCCAGCGTCCGGACAGGGAACACCGGGGAGCTGTTTTTT. Translated: CASVRTGNTGELFF.